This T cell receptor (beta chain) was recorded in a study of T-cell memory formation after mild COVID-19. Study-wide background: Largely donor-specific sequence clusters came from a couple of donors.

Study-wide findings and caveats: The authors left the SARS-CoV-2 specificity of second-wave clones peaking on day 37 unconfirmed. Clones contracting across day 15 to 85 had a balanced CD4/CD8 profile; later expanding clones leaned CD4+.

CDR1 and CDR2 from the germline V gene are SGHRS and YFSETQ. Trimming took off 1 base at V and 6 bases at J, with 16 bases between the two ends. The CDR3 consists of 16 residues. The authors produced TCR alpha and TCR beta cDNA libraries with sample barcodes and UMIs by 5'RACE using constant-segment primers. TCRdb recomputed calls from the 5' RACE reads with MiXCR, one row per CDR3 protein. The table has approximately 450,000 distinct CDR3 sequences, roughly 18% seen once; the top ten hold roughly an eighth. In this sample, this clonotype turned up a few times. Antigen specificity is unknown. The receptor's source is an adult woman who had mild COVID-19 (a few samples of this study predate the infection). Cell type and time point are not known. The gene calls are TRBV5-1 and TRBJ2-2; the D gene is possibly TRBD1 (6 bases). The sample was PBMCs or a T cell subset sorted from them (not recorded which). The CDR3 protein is CASSLYTNRDPGELFF. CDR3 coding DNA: TGCGCCAGCAGCTTGTATACTAACAGGGACCCCGGGGAGCTGTTTTTT.